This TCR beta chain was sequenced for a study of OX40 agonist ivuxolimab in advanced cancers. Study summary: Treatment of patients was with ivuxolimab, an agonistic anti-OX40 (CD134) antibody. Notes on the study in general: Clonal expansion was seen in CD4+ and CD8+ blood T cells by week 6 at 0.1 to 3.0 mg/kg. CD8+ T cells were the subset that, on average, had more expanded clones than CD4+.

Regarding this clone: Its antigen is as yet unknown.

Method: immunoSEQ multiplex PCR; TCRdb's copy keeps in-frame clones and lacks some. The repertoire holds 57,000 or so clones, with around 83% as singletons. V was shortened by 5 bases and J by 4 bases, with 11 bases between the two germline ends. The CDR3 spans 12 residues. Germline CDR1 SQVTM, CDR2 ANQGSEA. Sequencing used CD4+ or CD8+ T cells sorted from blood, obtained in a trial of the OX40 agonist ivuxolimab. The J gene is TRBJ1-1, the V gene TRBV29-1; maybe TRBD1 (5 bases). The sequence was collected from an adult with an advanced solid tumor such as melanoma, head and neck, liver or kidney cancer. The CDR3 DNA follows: TGCAGCGTTATGACCAGGGCCACTGAAGCTTTCTTT. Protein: CSVMTRATEAFF. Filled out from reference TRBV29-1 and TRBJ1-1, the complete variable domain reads SAVISQKPSRDICQRGTSLTIQCQVDSQVTMMFWYRQQPGQSLTLIATANQGSEATYESGFVIDKFPISRPNLTFSTLTVSNMSPEDSSIYLCSVMTRATEAFFGQGTRLTVV.